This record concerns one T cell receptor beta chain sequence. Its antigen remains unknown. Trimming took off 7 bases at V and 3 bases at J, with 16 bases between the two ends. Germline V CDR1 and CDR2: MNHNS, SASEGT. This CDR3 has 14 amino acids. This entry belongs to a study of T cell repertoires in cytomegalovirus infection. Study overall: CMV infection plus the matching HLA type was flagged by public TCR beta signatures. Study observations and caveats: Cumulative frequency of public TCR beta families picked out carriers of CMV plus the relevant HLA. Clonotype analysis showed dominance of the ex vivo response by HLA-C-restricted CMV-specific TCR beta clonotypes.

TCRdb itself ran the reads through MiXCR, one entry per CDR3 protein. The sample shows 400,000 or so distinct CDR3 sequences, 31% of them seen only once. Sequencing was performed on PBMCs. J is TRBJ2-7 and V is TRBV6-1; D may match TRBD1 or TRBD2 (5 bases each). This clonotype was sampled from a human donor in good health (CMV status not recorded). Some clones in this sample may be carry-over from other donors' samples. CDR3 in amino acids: CASISGTKNYEQYF. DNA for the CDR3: TGTGCCAGCATCTCCGGGACCAAAAACTACGAGCAGTACTTC.